The 19 T cell receptor beta chains in this list originate from one sample, sequenced in a study of blood T cell repertoires in COVID-19 (dated by TCRdb to 2018 to 2021). Preparation of the library involved the immunoSEQ multiplex PCR assay. In TCRdb, the immuneACCESS table is reduced to in-frame sequences with V and J assigned. These tables do not hold every clone; where another copy was compared, an unresolved V gene accounts for under half, and the others remain unexplained. The table for this sample lists about 160,000 clones; around 85% of them were counted only once. The top ten hold approximately 3% of the sample. The sequencing input was peripheral blood. All receptors derive from a human donor with acute or convalescent COVID-19. The donor label of this sample is uncertain.

This clone was picked up one time. This rearrangement joins TRBV2 to TRBJ2-2, with 10 positions matching TRBD2. From germline, CDR1 is SNHLY and CDR2 FYNNEI. The CDR3 spans 17 residues. With 5 bases clipped from V and 1 base from J, the junction kept 7 bases outside the gene matches. The CDR3 bases are TGTGCCAGCAGTCCCCTTTTAGCGGGGGGGAACACCGGGGAGCTGTTTTTT. Amino acid sequence: CASSPLLAGGNTGELFF.

CDR3 protein: CASSRTSGGAGTQYF. CDR3 sequence (DNA): TGTGCCAGCAGCCGGACTAGCGGGGGGGCGGGGACCCAGTACTTC. This chain uses TRBV11-1 with TRBJ2-5, with TRBD2 matching 15 bases. J gave up 7 bases and V 5 bases, and 5 bases lay outside the gene matches. Germline CDR1 and CDR2: SGHAT and FQDESV (reference sequence). The CDR3 consists of 15 residues. The variable domain in full, with the rest retrieved from reference TRBV11-1 and TRBJ2-5, is EAEVAQSPRYKITEKSQAVAFWCDPISGHATLYWYRQILGQGPELLVQFQDESVVDDSQLPKDRFSAERLKGVDSTLKIQPAELGDSAMYLCASSRTSGGAGTQYFGPGTRLLVL.

This clone was observed once. The chain joins TRBV10-3 to TRBJ1-3; D not resolved. Germline CDR1 ENHRY, CDR2 SYGVKD. V was cut by 8 bases and J by 8 bases, with 13 bases left in between. This CDR3 contains 12 residues. This CDR3 reads CAIAKEVHTIYF. CDR3 DNA sequence: TGTGCCATCGCGAAAGAGGTTCACACCATATATTTT.

The chain links TRBV6-2 or TRBV6-3 to TRBJ1-3, with D tentatively TRBD1 (5 bases). The CDR3 is 15 residues long. CDR1 and CDR2 from the germline V gene are MNHEY and SVGEGT. The V end lost 2 bases, the J end lost 0 bases, and 8 bases lay between the germline ends. The chain's CDR3 is CASSYRGRSGNTIYF. CDR3 nucleotides: TGTGCCAGCAGTTACAGGGGCCGCTCTGGAAACACCATATATTTT.

The chain combines TRBV6-6 with TRBJ1-1; D remains unclear. This CDR3 region has 15 residues. V was pared by 4 bases and J by 1 base, with 13 bases between. Per the germline V gene, CDR1 is MNHNY and CDR2 is SVGAGI (reference sequence). The CDR3: CASSFLRGRNTEAFF. As DNA, the CDR3 is TGTGCCAGCAGTTTCCTGCGGGGTCGGAACACTGAAGCTTTCTTT.

In its sample, this clone was seen many times. The chain is built from TRBV18 and TRBJ2-2; D possibly corresponds to TRBD1 (6 bases). V shed 4 bases and J shed 1 base, with 13 bases lying between them. The CDR3 extends over 16 amino acids. Per the germline V gene, CDR1 is KGHSH and CDR2 is LQKENI. CDR3 nucleotides: TGTGCCAGCTCACTTCCGACAGGCCAGAACACCGGGGAGCTGTTTTTT. Residues: CASSLPTGQNTGELFF.

This chain uses TRBV4-1 with TRBJ1-2, with 7 bases lining up with TRBD1. The J segment lost 5 bases and the V segment lost 1 base, leaving 4 bases of the junction unmatched. Germline V lookup: CDR1 MGHRA, CDR2 YSYEKL. The length of the CDR3 is 14 residues. DNA of the CDR3: TGCGCCAGCAGCCAAGGGGGGACAGCTTATGGCTACACCTTC. Translation gives CASSQGGTAYGYTF.

This clone was counted only a few times. The V and J genes are TRBV18 and TRBJ1-2; D gene ambiguous. The CDR3 runs to 14 residues. Germline V gene sequence: CDR1 KGHSH, CDR2 LQKENI. V was pared by 0 bases and J by 1 base, with 6 bases between. CDR3 sequence reads: CASSPPNSNYGYTF. The CDR3 DNA follows: TGTGCCAGCTCACCACCGAACAGTAACTATGGCTACACCTTC.

The chain uses TRBV6-5 and TRBJ2-1; TRBD2 aligns across 8 bases. Germline loops: CDR1 MNHEY, CDR2 SVGAGI. CDR3 size: 12 residues. Germline trimming cut 2 bases from V and 13 bases from J; bases unmatched to any gene: 4. Here the CDR3 reads CASSYQAGVQFF. The CDR3 bases are TGTGCCAGCAGTTACCAAGCGGGGGTCCAGTTCTTC.

The genes are TRBV5-1 and TRBJ1-2, with 10 nucleotides matching TRBD1. Germline CDR1 SGHRS, CDR2 YFSETQ. V shed 0 bases, J shed 7 bases, and the junction held 12 bases outside the gene matches. This CDR3 spans 17 amino acids. The CDR3 region is CASSLGGATGGPGGYTF. The CDR3 bases are TGCGCCAGCAGCTTGGGAGGAGCGACAGGGGGCCCGGGTGGCTACACCTTC.

The chain links TRBV11-2 to TRBJ2-3; TRBD2 aligns across 12 bases. The V gene's germline CDR1 is SGHAT and CDR2 FQNNGV. The V and J ends lost 5 bases and 2 bases, in that order; junction bases with no gene match: 8. This CDR3 has 17 residues. The CDR3 reads CASSRRTSGALTDTQYF. The CDR3 nucleotides are TGTGCCAGCAGCAGACGGACTAGCGGGGCCCTCACAGATACGCAGTATTTT.

V gene TRBV29-1 combines with J gene TRBJ2-1, with D possibly matching TRBD1 (6 bases). Germline V CDR1 and CDR2: SQVTM, ANQGSEA. With 7 bases removed from V and 5 bases from J, the gap between germline ends came to 15 bases. The CDR3 consists of 13 residues. CDR3: CSEGTQLDNEQFF. The CDR3, as DNA: TGCAGCGAAGGGACACAATTAGACAATGAGCAGTTCTTC.

This clone was detected once. The chain uses TRBV19 and TRBJ1-5; D is unclear. This CDR3 region has 16 residues. Trimming pared 5 bases from V and 0 bases from J, leaving 14 bases between. The germline CDR1 and CDR2 sequences are LNHDA and SQIVND (reference sequence). The CDR3 DNA is TGTGCCAGTAGTTCCTTTTCGGGAGATAGCAATCAGCCCCAGCATTTT. This codes for CASSSFSGDSNQPQHF.

This chain links TRBV30 with TRBJ1-1, with a tentative D call TRBD1 (6 bases). The CDR3 sequence is 14 residues long. The V gene lost 3 bases and the J gene lost 2 bases, with 13 bases spanning the gap. Germline V gene lookup returns CDR1 GTSNPN and CDR2 SVGIG (reference sequence). The CDR3 DNA reads TGTGCCTGGAGCCTGACAGGCTCTAACACTGAAGCTTTCTTT. Protein product: CAWSLTGSNTEAFF.

This chain connects TRBV28 to TRBJ1-2; D is perhaps TRBD1 (5 bases). The germline V gene has CDR1 MDHEN and CDR2 SYDVKM. V was shortened by 4 bases and J by 2 bases, with 8 bases between the two germline ends. The CDR3 consists of 13 residues. The CDR3 is CASSYQGNYGYTF. The CDR3 coding sequence is TGTGCCAGCAGTTACCAGGGCAACTATGGCTACACCTTC.

V is TRBV27 and J is TRBJ2-7, with 8 bases identical to TRBD1. V shed 7 bases, J shed 3 bases, and the junction held 5 bases outside the gene matches. This CDR3 has 13 amino acids. Germline-derived CDR1 and CDR2 are MNHEY and SMNVEV (reference sequence). CDR3 region: CASKQGAHYEQYF. CDR3 sequence (DNA): TGTGCCAGCAAGCAGGGGGCCCACTACGAGCAGTACTTC.

This chain uses TRBV6-2 or TRBV6-3 with TRBJ2-7; perhaps TRBD1 as D (6 bases). The germline V and J ends were trimmed by 5 bases and 2 bases, with 13 bases remaining between them. CDR1 MNHEY and CDR2 SVGEGT come from the germline V gene. The CDR3 has 14 residues. This CDR3 reads CASSTYRVTYEQYF. CDR3 in DNA: TGTGCCAGCAGTACGTACAGGGTAACCTACGAGCAGTACTTC.

V usage is TRBV19 and J usage is TRBJ1-1; a possible D gene is TRBD1 (6 bases). The CDR3 consists of 13 residues. CDR1 is LNHDA and CDR2 is SQIVND in the germline V gene (reference sequence). Deletions cut 9 bases from V and 8 bases from J, with 19 bases between. Here the CDR3 DNA reads TGTGCCAGCAACCCCTCGGACAGAGAAGAAGCTTTCTTT. This sequence encodes CASNPSDREEAFF.

V is TRBV6-6 and J is TRBJ1-5; D not certain. Germline V lookup: CDR1 MNHNY, CDR2 SVGAGI (reference sequence). V lost 2 bases and J 5 bases, leaving 13 bases between the germline ends. The CDR3 spans 15 residues. This CDR3 is CASSYVVLRDQPQHF. DNA for the CDR3: TGTGCCAGCAGTTACGTGGTTTTACGGGATCAGCCCCAGCATTTT.